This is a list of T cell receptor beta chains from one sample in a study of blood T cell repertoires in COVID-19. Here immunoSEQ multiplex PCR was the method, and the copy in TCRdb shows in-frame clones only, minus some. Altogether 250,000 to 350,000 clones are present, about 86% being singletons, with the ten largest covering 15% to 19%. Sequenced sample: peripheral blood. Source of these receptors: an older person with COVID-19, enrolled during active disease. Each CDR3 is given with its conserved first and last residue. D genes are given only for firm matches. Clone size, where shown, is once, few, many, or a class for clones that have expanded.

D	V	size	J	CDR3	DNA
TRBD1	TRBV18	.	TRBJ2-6	CASSSNRQGAGANVLTF	TGTGCCAGCTCATCAAATCGCCAGGGGGCCGGGGCCAACGTCCTGACTTTC
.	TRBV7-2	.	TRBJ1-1	CASSLAQGLTEAFF	TGTGCCAGCAGCTTAGCCCAGGGTCTCACTGAAGCTTTCTTT
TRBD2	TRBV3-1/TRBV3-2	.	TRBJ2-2	CASSYSGRNTGELFF	TGTGCCAGCAGCTATAGCGGGCGGAACACCGGGGAGCTGTTTTTT
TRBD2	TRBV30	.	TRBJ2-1	CAWKPWGLAGNNEQFF	TGTGCCTGGAAACCTTGGGGACTAGCGGGAAACAATGAGCAGTTCTTC
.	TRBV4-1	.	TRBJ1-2	CASSQSQALRAGQNYGYTF	TGCGCCAGCAGCCAATCTCAGGCATTACGGGCAGGACAGAACTATGGCTACACCTTC
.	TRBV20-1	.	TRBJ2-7	CSASPGVSYEQYF	TGCAGTGCTAGTCCAGGGGTCTCCTACGAGCAGTACTTC
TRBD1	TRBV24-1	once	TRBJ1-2	CATSDPHLGTGGLYGYTF	TGTGCCACCAGTGATCCACACCTAGGGACAGGGGGCCTTTATGGCTACACCTTC
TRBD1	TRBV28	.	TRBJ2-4	CASSLPGTGSIQYF	TGTGCCAGCAGTCTCCCTGGGACAGGGAGCATTCAGTACTTC
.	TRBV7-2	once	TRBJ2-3	CASSSRGDTQYF	TGTGCCAGCAGCTCCAGAGGGGATACGCAGTATTTT
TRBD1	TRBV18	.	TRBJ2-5	CASSPGTGVRETQYF	TGTGCCAGCTCACCAGGGACAGGGGTTCGAGAGACCCAGTACTTC
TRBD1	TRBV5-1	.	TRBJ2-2	CASSPIVGQGRTGELFF	TGCGCCAGCAGCCCGATAGTTGGACAGGGGCGCACCGGGGAGCTGTTTTTT
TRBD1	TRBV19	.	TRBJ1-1	CASSPTGVQSTEAFF	TGTGCCAGTAGTCCTACAGGGGTTCAGAGCACTGAAGCTTTCTTT
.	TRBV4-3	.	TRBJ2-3	CASSQERGDTQYF	TGCGCCAGCAGCCAAGAAAGGGGTGATACGCAGTATTTT
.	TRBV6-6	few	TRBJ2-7	CASMGGGQNKQYF	TGTGCCAGCATGGGGGGTGGCCAAAATAAGCAGTACTTC
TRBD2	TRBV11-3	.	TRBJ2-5	CASSTTSGGTFGTQYF	TGTGCCAGCAGTACGACTAGCGGGGGGACATTTGGGACCCAGTACTTC
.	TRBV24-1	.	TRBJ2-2	CATSDLRQGKNTGELFF	TGTGCCACCAGTGATCTTAGGCAGGGGAAGAACACCGGGGAGCTGTTTTTT
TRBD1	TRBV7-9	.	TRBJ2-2	CASSRPGQGYTGELFF	TGTGCCAGCAGTCGGCCGGGACAGGGGTACACCGGGGAGCTGTTTTTT
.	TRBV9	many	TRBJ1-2	CASSVAGSHGYTF	TGTGCCAGCAGCGTAGCGGGATCCCATGGCTACACCTTC
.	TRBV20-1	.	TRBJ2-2	CSAPQTGELFF	TGCAGTGCTCCCCAAACCGGGGAGCTGTTTTTT
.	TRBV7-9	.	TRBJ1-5	CASNAQDQPQHF	TGTGCCAGCAACGCACAGGATCAGCCCCAGCATTTT
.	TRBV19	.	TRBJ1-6	CASRETDGGSPLHF	TGTGCCAGTAGAGAAACGGACGGAGGATCACCCCTCCACTTT
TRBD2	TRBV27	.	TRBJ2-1	CASSSNAPQLAGGPGEQFF	TGTGCCAGCAGTTCCAACGCACCACAACTAGCGGGGGGGCCGGGTGAGCAGTTCTTC